The rows below give T cell receptor beta chains drawn from one sample of a study of T cell changes during pregnancy in multiple sclerosis. The repertoire was sequenced with immunoSEQ multiplex PCR; TCRdb's copy has only in-frame clones and lacks some. This sample carries about 31,000 clones, 70% to 90% of them seen once, and the ten largest clones take approximately 5.8%. This material consisted of CD8+ T cells from peripheral blood mononuclear cells, taken in the second trimester of pregnancy. The receptors were sampled from a female donor with multiple sclerosis, enrolled in a pregnancy study. CDR3s include the opening cysteine and the closing phenylalanine or tryptophan. D genes are given only for firm matches. Clone size is given for some rows only: seen once, a few or many times, or a class if the clone is expanded.

CASSDQQTGPGHNEQFF	TGTGCCAGCAGTGACCAGCAGACAGGGCCTGGCCACAATGAGCAGTTCTTC	17	TRBV25-1	-	TRBD1	TRBJ2-1
CASSQDFFYPWLAGDVGELFF	TGCGCCAGCAGCCAAGATTTCTTCTACCCTTGGCTAGCGGGAGACGTCGGGGAGCTGTTTTTT	21	TRBV4-3	-	TRBD2	TRBJ2-2
CASSRDTTYEQYF	TGTGCCAGTAGCCGGGACACTACCTACGAGCAGTACTTC	13	TRBV19	-	-	TRBJ2-7
CASSLVAGSSSEQYF	TGTGCCAGCAGCTTAGTCGCGGGAAGTTCCTCCGAGCAGTACTTC	15	TRBV7-2	-	-	TRBJ2-7
CASSFGTGGSEQYF	TGTGCCAGCAGTTTCGGGACAGGCGGCTCCGAGCAGTACTTC	14	TRBV27	-	TRBD1	TRBJ2-7
CASSLVPPRSTDTQYF	TGTGCCAGCAGCTTGGTCCCCCCGCGTAGCACAGATACGCAGTATTTT	16	TRBV7-9	-	-	TRBJ2-3
CASSTATGSTDTQYF	TGTGCCAGCAGTACGGCGACAGGGAGCACAGATACGCAGTATTTT	15	TRBV27	-	TRBD1	TRBJ2-3
CASSLKPTGYNEQFF	TGTGCCAGCAGTTTAAAGCCGACAGGGTACAATGAGCAGTTCTTC	15	TRBV28	-	TRBD1	TRBJ2-1
CATSRGSGIGEQFF	TGTGCCACCAGCAGAGGGTCCGGGATTGGTGAGCAGTTCTTC	14	TRBV15	-	-	TRBJ2-1
CASSLVQGVQETQYF	TGTGCCAGCAGCTTAGTACAGGGGGTCCAAGAGACCCAGTACTTC	15	TRBV7-9	-	TRBD1	TRBJ2-5
CASSYSREGLGEQYF	TGTGCCAGCAGTTACTCACGGGAGGGCCTCGGGGAGCAGTACTTC	15	TRBV6-5	-	TRBD2	TRBJ2-7
CASSLTLAGGGNEQFF	TGTGCCAGCAGCTTGACCCTAGCGGGAGGGGGCAATGAGCAGTTCTTC	16	TRBV5-4	-	TRBD2	TRBJ2-1
CASKGTGDSEKLFF	TGTGCCAGCAAGGGTACCGGGGATAGTGAAAAACTGTTTTTT	14	TRBV6-5	few	-	TRBJ1-4
CASSLAPGQGSSYEQYF	TGTGCCAGCAGCTTAGCCCCGGGACAGGGAAGTTCCTACGAGCAGTACTTC	17	TRBV7-9	-	TRBD1	TRBJ2-7
CASSMTGGGNQPQHF	TGTGCCAGTAGTATGACAGGGGGCGGCAATCAGCCCCAGCATTTT	15	TRBV19	-	TRBD1	TRBJ1-5
CASSEMGGDYGYTF	TGTGCCAGCAGTGAAATGGGTGGAGATTATGGCTACACCTTC	14	TRBV6-1	-	-	TRBJ1-2
CASSVKGVGNTIYF	TGTGCCAGTAGTGTCAAGGGGGTGGGAAACACCATATATTTT	14	TRBV19	-	-	TRBJ1-3
CAIPGLALDTQYF	TGTGCCATCCCGGGACTAGCCTTAGATACGCAGTATTTT	13	TRBV6-1	-	TRBD2	TRBJ2-3
CAISGPAERSSTPYEQYF	TGTGCCATCAGTGGACCAGCGGAGAGATCTTCAACGCCCTACGAGCAGTACTTC	18	TRBV10-3	-	-	TRBJ2-7
CASSQSGYEQYF	TGTGCCAGCAGCCAATCGGGGTACGAGCAGTACTTC	12	TRBV4-2	-	-	TRBJ2-7
CASSDIPSPDNSYEQYF	TGTGCCAGCAGCGACATTCCCTCCCCGGACAATTCCTACGAGCAGTACTTC	17	TRBV11-3	-	-	TRBJ2-7
CASSEATSGLHEQYF	TGTGCCAGCAGTGAAGCGACTAGCGGGTTACACGAGCAGTACTTC	15	TRBV2	-	TRBD2	TRBJ2-7
CASSLEVGAIYTGELFF	TGTGCCAGCAGCTTAGAGGTGGGAGCGATATACACCGGGGAGCTGTTTTTT	17	TRBV7-9	-	-	TRBJ2-2